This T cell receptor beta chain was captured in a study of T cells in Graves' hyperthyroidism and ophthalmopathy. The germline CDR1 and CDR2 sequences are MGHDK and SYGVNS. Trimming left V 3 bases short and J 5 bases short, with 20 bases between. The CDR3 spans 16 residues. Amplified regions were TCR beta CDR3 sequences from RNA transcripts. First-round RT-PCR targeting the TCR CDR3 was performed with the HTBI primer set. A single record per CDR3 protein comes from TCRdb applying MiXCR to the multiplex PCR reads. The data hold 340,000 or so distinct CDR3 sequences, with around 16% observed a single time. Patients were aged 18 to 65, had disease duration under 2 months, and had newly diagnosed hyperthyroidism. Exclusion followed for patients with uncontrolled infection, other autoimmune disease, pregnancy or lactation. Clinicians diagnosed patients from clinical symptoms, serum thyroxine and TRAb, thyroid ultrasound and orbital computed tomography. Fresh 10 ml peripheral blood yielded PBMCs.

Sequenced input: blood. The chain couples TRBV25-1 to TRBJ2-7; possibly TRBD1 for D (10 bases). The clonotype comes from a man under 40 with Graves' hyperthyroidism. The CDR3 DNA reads TGTGCCAGCAGTGACTCTAGCGGGACAGGGGTCCACGAGCAGTACTTC. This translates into CASSDSSGTGVHEQYF.